The 22 T cell receptor beta chains listed next were all sequenced from one sample in a study of cytomegalovirus exposure and HLA in healthy donors. TCRdb's copy holds only in-frame clones and misses some; the assay was immunoSEQ multiplex PCR. Of 250,000 to 300,000 clones listed, around 90% are singletons. The sequenced material came from PBMCs. Receptors originate from a woman younger than 35 in good health and CMV-seronegative.

The CDR3 protein is CASSVGLGQGIYEQYF. CDR3 nucleotide sequence: TGTGCCAGCAGCGTAGGTTTAGGGCAGGGAATCTACGAGCAGTACTTC. V usage is TRBV9 and J usage is TRBJ2-7; D possibly corresponds to TRBD1 (5 bases). This CDR3 is built from 16 residues. The V gene lost 0 bases and the J gene lost 3 bases, with 16 bases spanning the gap. Germline V gene data show CDR1 as SGDLS and CDR2 as YYNGEE.

The chain links TRBV13 to TRBJ2-5; D may be TRBD2 (6 bases). V was clipped by 3 bases and J by 5 bases, with 19 bases between them. Germline V CDR1 and CDR2: PRHDT, FYEKMQ (reference sequence). This CDR3 comprises 16 residues. The CDR3 bases are TGTGCCAGCAGCTTTTTCCCGGGGAGGTTTATGGAGACCCAGTACTTC. It specifies CASSFFPGRFMETQYF.

On this clone: One end of the junction is discordant with germline, which a read error may explain. The chain links TRBV5-1 to TRBJ1-3, with TRBD1 matching over 7 bases. This CDR3 comprises 15 residues. Germline V gene lookup returns CDR1 SGHRS and CDR2 YFSETQ. The CDR3 region is CASSPQGPSENTIYF. The CDR3 DNA reads as TGCGCCAGCAGCCCACAGGGGCCGTCTGAAAACACCATATATTTT.

The rearrangement uses TRBV4-3 and TRBJ2-2; D possibly corresponds to TRBD1 (6 bases). This CDR3 region has 14 residues. Trimming removed 1 base from V and 3 bases from J, with 6 bases in between. Germline V gene sequence: CDR1 LGHNA, CDR2 YSLEER. The DNA for the CDR3 is TGCGCCAGCAGCCAAGGGACAGACACCGGGGAGCTGTTTTTT. It encodes CASSQGTDTGELFF.

The sample holds one count of this clone. The chain combines TRBV15 with TRBJ1-1; TRBD1 matches 10 bases. In germline, CDR1 is LNHNV, CDR2 YYDKDF (reference sequence). The CDR3 has 15 amino acids. V was clipped by 3 bases and J by 4 bases; unmatched bases: 5. CDR3 in DNA: TGTGCCACCAGCAGGACCCGGGACAGGGGCACTGAAGCTTTCTTT. It yields the protein CATSRTRDRGTEAFF.

The rearrangement links TRBV4-1 to TRBJ2-1, with TRBD2 matching 10 bases. Per germline, CDR1 MGHRA and CDR2 YSYEKL. The ends lost 0 bases at V and 7 bases at J; junction bases unmatched: 9. This CDR3 contains 17 residues. The CDR3 sequence: CASSQERLAGVGNEQFF. The DNA for the CDR3 is TGCGCCAGCAGCCAAGAGAGGCTAGCGGGGGTAGGAAATGAGCAGTTCTTC.

This sequence joins TRBV27 and TRBJ2-3, with D possibly TRBD2 on 7 matching bases. CDR3 size: 14 residues. Trimming removed 7 bases at V and 7 bases at J, with 18 bases between. CDR1 is MNHEY and CDR2 is SMNVEV in the germline V gene (reference sequence). In DNA, the CDR3 is TGTGCCAGCACCCCTGGGGGGGGCCATAATACGCAGTATTTT. Its protein is CASTPGGGHNTQYF.

The CDR3 sequence is CASTAPHRAAEAFF. DNA for the CDR3: TGTGCCAGCACCGCCCCACACAGGGCGGCTGAAGCTTTCTTT. This chain links TRBV5-8 with TRBJ1-1; possible D gene TRBD1, 6 bases. CDR1 SGHTS and CDR2 YDEGEE come from the germline V gene. This CDR3 comprises 14 residues. The germline V and J ends were trimmed by 6 bases and 6 bases, with 18 bases remaining between them.

The CDR3 coding sequence is TGTGCCAGCAGTGTACTCACTAGCGGGGGGGCCTCTGTCGAGCAGTTCTTC. This translates into CASSVLTSGGASVEQFF. The chain is built from TRBV27 and TRBJ2-1; 13 positions match TRBD2. The germline V gene encodes CDR1 MNHEY and CDR2 SMNVEV (reference sequence). The V gene end was trimmed by 5 bases and the J gene end by 10 bases; junction bases not matched to a gene: 14. The CDR3 consists of 17 residues.

The chain recombines TRBV6-1 with TRBJ1-5, with 7 bases that match TRBD1. Germline-derived CDR1 and CDR2 are MNHNS and SASEGT. After removal of 6 bases from V and 6 bases from J, the junction contained 5 bases not matched to a gene. This CDR3 has 13 residues. The CDR3 DNA reads TGTGCCAGCAGCGGACAGGAAGGTCAGCCCCAGCATTTT. Translation: CASSGQEGQPQHF.

The CDR3, as DNA: TGTGCCAGCAGCCCCGAAAACAGGGTATCGCCCCTCCACTTT. It specifies CASSPENRVSPLHF. The chain joins TRBV6-6 to TRBJ1-6; D might be TRBD1 (6 bases). V lost 6 bases to trimming and J lost 13 bases, with 19 bases between them. The germline V gene encodes CDR1 MNHNY and CDR2 SVGAGI (reference sequence). The CDR3 is 14 amino acids.

The chain has TRBV7-6 and TRBJ2-7, with TRBD1 matching 7 bases. This CDR3 is 18 amino acids long. The germline CDR1 and CDR2 sequences are SGHVS and FNYEAQ. With V trimmed by 0 bases and J by 0 bases, 11 bases remained unmatched. CDR3 coding DNA: TGTGCCAGCAGCTTAGCGCTAGGTCAGGGACAGAGCTCCTACGAGCAGTACTTC. This codes for CASSLALGQGQSSYEQYF.

In its sample, this clone was seen once. The rearrangement joins TRBV28 to TRBJ1-5; D unresolved. CDR1 is MDHEN, CDR2 SYDVKM, per germline. This CDR3 contains 16 residues. Between the trimmed V and J ends, which lost 0 bases and 0 bases, there was a span of 9 bases. The CDR3 is CASSLWADISNQPQHF. CDR3 in DNA: TGTGCCAGCAGTTTATGGGCCGACATTAGCAATCAGCCCCAGCATTTT. Complete variable domain (other parts from reference TRBV28 and TRBJ1-5): DVKVTQSSRYLVKRTGEKVFLECVQDMDHENMFWYRQDPGLGLRLIYFSYDVKMKEKGDIPEGYSVSREKKERFSLILESASTNQTSMYLCASSLWADISNQPQHFGDGTRLSIL.

This clone was detected once. The chain has TRBV18 and TRBJ1-2; 8 nucleotides line up with TRBD1. V trimming: 3 bases; J trimming: 5 bases; junction bases outside the gene matches: 5. This CDR3 region has 14 residues. CDR1 is KGHSH, CDR2 LQKENI, per germline. DNA for the CDR3: TGTGCCAGCTCACCGCCGGACAGGGTATATGGCTACACCTTC. Translation: CASSPPDRVYGYTF.

The chain is built from TRBV2 and TRBJ2-7; TRBD2 matches 10 bases. Germline values: CDR1 SNHLY, CDR2 FYNNEI. V shed 0 bases, J shed 6 bases, and the junction held 5 bases outside the gene matches. The CDR3 is made up of 15 amino acids. CDR3: CASSEALTSGFEQYF. In DNA, the CDR3 is TGTGCCAGCAGTGAAGCGTTGACTAGCGGGTTCGAGCAGTACTTC.

The chain combines TRBV4-3 with TRBJ1-1, with D possibly TRBD1 on 6 matching bases. From germline, CDR1 is LGHNA and CDR2 YSLEER. V lost 3 bases, J lost 12 bases, and 23 bases lay in between. This CDR3 has 15 residues. The CDR3 here is CASSQAPGHFLETFF. The CDR3 DNA is TGCGCCAGCAGCCAGGCTCCGGGACATTTCCTTGAGACTTTCTTT.

The chain links TRBV18 to TRBJ2-2; D gene unclear. CDR1 and CDR2 from the germline V gene are KGHSH and LQKENI. V was clipped by 0 bases and J by 0 bases, with 8 bases between them. The CDR3 runs 16 residues. CDR3 region: CASSPPSGSNTGELFF. The DNA for the CDR3 is TGTGCCAGCTCACCACCTTCCGGGTCGAACACCGGGGAGCTGTTTTTT.

This clone was seen only a few times. The rearrangement links TRBV7-9 to TRBJ2-2; D is uncertain. The CDR3 has 12 residues. Between the trimmed V and J ends, which lost 4 bases and 2 bases, there was a span of 2 bases. Germline CDR1 reads SEHNR; CDR2 reads FQNEAQ (reference sequence). The chain's CDR3 is CASSSNTGELFF. Written as DNA, the CDR3 is TGTGCCAGCAGCTCTAACACCGGGGAGCTGTTTTTT.

The chain couples TRBV30 to TRBJ2-7; TRBD2 is a possible D gene (7 bases). This CDR3 has 11 amino acids. Germline V gives CDR1 GTSNPN, CDR2 SVGIG (reference sequence). Trimming cost V 7 bases and J 4 bases, with 11 bases left between them. The CDR3 loop reads CASEGGYEQYF. The CDR3 DNA follows: TGTGCCTCGGAGGGGGGGTACGAGCAGTACTTC.

The J gene is TRBJ1-2, the V gene TRBV6-6; D remains ambiguous. CDR3 size: 14 residues. V was trimmed by 6 bases and J by 3 bases, leaving 14 bases between them. In germline, CDR1 is MNHNY, CDR2 SVGAGI (reference sequence). This CDR3 reads CASSRETDYYGYTF. DNA for the CDR3: TGTGCCAGCAGCCGCGAGACGGACTACTATGGCTACACCTTC.

J is TRBJ1-1 and V is TRBV11-2, with TRBD1 as a possible D gene (6 bases). The germline CDR1 and CDR2 sequences are SGHAT and FQNNGV. With 4 bases removed from V and 0 bases from J, the gap between germline ends came to 12 bases. The CDR3 contains 15 residues. CDR3 sequence reads: CASSSGQIMNTEAFF. In DNA, the CDR3 is TGTGCCAGCAGCTCCGGACAGATCATGAACACTGAAGCTTTCTTT. The full variable domain, with the rest looked up from reference TRBV11-2 and TRBJ1-1, is EAGVAQSPRYKIIEKRQSVAFWCNPISGHATLYWYQQILGQGPKLLIQFQNNGVVDDSQLPKDRFSAERLKGVDSTLKIQPAKLEDSAVYLCASSSGQIMNTEAFFGQGTRLTVV.

V usage is TRBV5-4 and J usage is TRBJ2-5; D gene uncertain. Trimming removed 1 base from V and 3 bases from J, with 4 bases in between. Looked up from germline, CDR1 is SGHNT and CDR2 is YYREEE (reference sequence). The CDR3 runs 12 residues. The CDR3 protein is CASSLLEETQYF. The CDR3, as DNA: TGTGCCAGCAGCTTGTTAGAAGAGACCCAGTACTTC.